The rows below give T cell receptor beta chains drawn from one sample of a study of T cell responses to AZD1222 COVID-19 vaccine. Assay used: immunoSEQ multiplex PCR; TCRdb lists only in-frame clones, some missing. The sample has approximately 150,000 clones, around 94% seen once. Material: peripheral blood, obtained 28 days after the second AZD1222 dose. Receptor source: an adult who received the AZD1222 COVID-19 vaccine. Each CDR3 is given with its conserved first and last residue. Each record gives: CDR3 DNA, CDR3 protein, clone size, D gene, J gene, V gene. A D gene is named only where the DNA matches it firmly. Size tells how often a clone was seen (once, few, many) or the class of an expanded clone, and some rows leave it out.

DNA: TGCGCCAGCAGCTTGCTTTCGAGCTCCTATAATTCACCCCTCCACTTT
CDR3: CASSLLSSSYNSPLHF
size: .
D: .
J: TRBJ1-6
V: TRBV5-1

DNA: TGCGCCAGCAGCGGGAGTCCGAATCAGCCCCAGCATTTT
CDR3: CASSGSPNQPQHF
size: .
D: .
J: TRBJ1-5
V: TRBV10-2

DNA: TGCGCCAGCAGCCAAGGCGGGAGCGGGAGAGACTCTAGCACAGATACGCAGTATTTT
CDR3: CASSQGGSGRDSSTDTQYF
size: .
D: TRBD2
J: TRBJ2-3
V: TRBV4-1

DNA: TGCGCCAGCAGCTTGGGGGGGCAGCGGGGCTCCTACGAGCAGTACTTC
CDR3: CASSLGGQRGSYEQYF
size: .
D: .
J: TRBJ2-7
V: TRBV5-1

DNA: TGTGCCACCAGCAGAGATCGGACGACTAGCGGCGTAACCTACGAGCAGTACTTC
CDR3: CATSRDRTTSGVTYEQYF
size: .
D: TRBD2
J: TRBJ2-7
V: TRBV15

DNA: TGTGCCAGCAGGAGATCTGCTATGAACACTGAAGCTTTCTTT
CDR3: CASRRSAMNTEAFF
size: .
D: .
J: TRBJ1-1
V: TRBV7-9

DNA: TGTGCCAGCGCGGCCAGACTCTATGGCTACACCTTC
CDR3: CASAARLYGYTF
size: .
D: .
J: TRBJ1-2
V: TRBV12-3/TRBV12-4

DNA: TGTGCCAGCTCACCATCAGAGACCCAGTACTTC
CDR3: CASSPSETQYF
size: .
D: .
J: TRBJ2-5
V: TRBV18

DNA: TGTGCCAGTAGTATTCCCTATAATAATAACTATGGCTACACCTTC
CDR3: CASSIPYNNNYGYTF
size: .
D: .
J: TRBJ1-2
V: TRBV19

DNA: TGTGCCAGCAGCCCGGGGTCCCTAGCCGATAGCTCCTACGAGCAGTACTTC
CDR3: CASSPGSLADSSYEQYF
size: .
D: .
J: TRBJ2-7
V: TRBV11-2

DNA: TGCGCCAGCAGCTTCCTAGCGGGTCCAGACAATGAGCAGTTCTTC
CDR3: CASSFLAGPDNEQFF
size: .
D: TRBD2
J: TRBJ2-1
V: TRBV5-1

DNA: TGTGCCAGCAGCTACGGGGTCTCGGGGGCCAACGTCCTGACTTTC
CDR3: CASSYGVSGANVLTF
size: .
D: .
J: TRBJ2-6
V: TRBV5-4

DNA: TGTGCCAGCAGTGCACAGCGGAACTATGGCTACACCTTC
CDR3: CASSAQRNYGYTF
size: .
D: .
J: TRBJ1-2
V: TRBV2

DNA: TGTGCCAGCAGTTACGGCCCAGGGAACTCACCCCTCCACTTT
CDR3: CASSYGPGNSPLHF
size: few
D: .
J: TRBJ1-6
V: TRBV6-2/TRBV6-3

DNA: TGTGCCAGCAGTCTAGGGACAGCCACAAATGAAAAACTGTTTTTT
CDR3: CASSLGTATNEKLFF
size: .
D: TRBD1
J: TRBJ1-4
V: TRBV6-5

DNA: TGTGCCAGCAATAGGGGAAATTCACCCCTCCACTTT
CDR3: CASNRGNSPLHF
size: .
D: .
J: TRBJ1-6
V: TRBV28

DNA: TGTGCCAGCAGGCCCAAGGGGGGGGAAGAGACCCAGTACTTC
CDR3: CASRPKGGEETQYF
size: .
D: .
J: TRBJ2-5
V: TRBV2

DNA: TGTGCCAGCAGCGGGACAGTCTACGAGCAGTACTTC
CDR3: CASSGTVYEQYF
size: .
D: TRBD1
J: TRBJ2-7
V: TRBV6-1

DNA: TGTGCCAGCAGTTACCAACCACCAACTATGTATGAGCAGTTCTTC
CDR3: CASSYQPPTMYEQFF
size: .
D: .
J: TRBJ2-1
V: TRBV6-5

DNA: TGTGCCTGGAGTGTTCCGGCGCTAGCGGGAGTTACCGGGGAGCTGTTTTTT
CDR3: CAWSVPALAGVTGELFF
size: .
D: TRBD2
J: TRBJ2-2
V: TRBV30

DNA: TGTGCCAGCAGTGGGACGGTTTTCTCTGGAAACACCATATATTTT
CDR3: CASSGTVFSGNTIYF
size: .
D: .
J: TRBJ1-3
V: TRBV2

DNA: TGTGCCTGGAGTGTAGGACAGGGATCGAACACCGGGGAGCTGTTTTTT
CDR3: CAWSVGQGSNTGELFF
size: once
D: TRBD1
J: TRBJ2-2
V: TRBV30